Detailed here is one T cell receptor (beta chain). The data were produced by immunoSEQ multiplex PCR, yet TCRdb's version contains in-frame clones alone and is incomplete. The sample carries under 250,000 clones, roughly 82% recorded once. This record belongs to a study of blood T cell repertoires in COVID-19. Study overall: Sites in the United States, Italy and Spain provided acute and convalescent COVID-19 samples.

The clonotype originates from a human donor in a cohort sampled during active COVID-19. Input material: peripheral blood.

Here the CDR3 DNA reads TGTGCCAGCAGCCAAGAAATAGCTGGAAACACCATATATTTT. Protein: CASSQEIAGNTIYF. The V call is TRBV3-1 (or the pseudogene TRBV3-2), the J call TRBJ1-3; D gene unclear. From germline, CDR1 is LGHDT and CDR2 YNNKEL (reference sequence). Trimming stripped 0 bases from V and 2 bases from J, with 5 bases between. The CDR3 loop spans 14 amino acids.